The present T cell receptor beta chain was sequenced within a study of T cell responses to AZD1222 COVID-19 vaccine. General observations from the study: Spike regions recognized by vaccine-associated CD4 TCRs spanned the protein, led by 160-218 and 743-854. Donors, mostly white British, included more females; clonal diversity was possibly underestimated. Nearly half of spike-specific TCRs reportedly go after variant regions that carry no mutations.

Comment on this clone: Its antigen is not identified.

The protocol was immunoSEQ multiplex PCR, while the TCRdb copy is restricted to in-frame clones and leaves out a portion. This table holds around 130,000 clones, 91% found once. The CDR3 extends over 14 amino acids. The V end lost 3 bases, the J end lost 3 bases, and 12 bases lay between the germline ends. Looked up from germline, CDR1 is KGHSH and CDR2 is LQKENI. The chain links TRBV18 to TRBJ2-7, with TRBD2 as a possible D gene (6 bases). The sequence was obtained from an adult in good health. This specimen was peripheral blood, taken on day 0 of AZD1222 vaccination. The CDR3 DNA sequence: TGTGCCAGCTCACCCGACGGAGGGGTCTACGAGCAGTACTTC. It translates to CASSPDGGVYEQYF. Variable domain in full (rest from reference TRBV18 and TRBJ2-7): NAGVMQNPRHLVRRRGQEARLRCSPMKGHSHVYWYRQLPEEGLKFMVYLQKENIIDESGMPKERFSAEFPKEGPSILRIQQVVRGDSAAYFCASSPDGGVYEQYFGPGTRLTVT.